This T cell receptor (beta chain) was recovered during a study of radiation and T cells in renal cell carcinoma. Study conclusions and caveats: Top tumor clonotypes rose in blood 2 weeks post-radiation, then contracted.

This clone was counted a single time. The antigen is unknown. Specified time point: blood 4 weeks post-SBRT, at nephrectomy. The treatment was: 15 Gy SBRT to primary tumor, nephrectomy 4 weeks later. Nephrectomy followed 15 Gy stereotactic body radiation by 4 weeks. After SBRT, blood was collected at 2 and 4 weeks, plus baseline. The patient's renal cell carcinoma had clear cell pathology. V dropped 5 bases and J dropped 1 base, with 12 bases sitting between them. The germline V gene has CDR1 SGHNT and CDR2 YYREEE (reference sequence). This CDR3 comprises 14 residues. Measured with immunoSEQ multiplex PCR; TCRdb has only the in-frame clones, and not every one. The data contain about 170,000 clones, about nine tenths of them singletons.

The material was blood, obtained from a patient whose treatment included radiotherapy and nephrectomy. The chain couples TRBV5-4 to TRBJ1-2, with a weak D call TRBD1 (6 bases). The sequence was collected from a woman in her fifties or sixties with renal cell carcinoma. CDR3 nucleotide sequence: TGTGCCAGCAGTCCGGGACACATTAACTATGGCTACACCTTC. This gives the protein CASSPGHINYGYTF.